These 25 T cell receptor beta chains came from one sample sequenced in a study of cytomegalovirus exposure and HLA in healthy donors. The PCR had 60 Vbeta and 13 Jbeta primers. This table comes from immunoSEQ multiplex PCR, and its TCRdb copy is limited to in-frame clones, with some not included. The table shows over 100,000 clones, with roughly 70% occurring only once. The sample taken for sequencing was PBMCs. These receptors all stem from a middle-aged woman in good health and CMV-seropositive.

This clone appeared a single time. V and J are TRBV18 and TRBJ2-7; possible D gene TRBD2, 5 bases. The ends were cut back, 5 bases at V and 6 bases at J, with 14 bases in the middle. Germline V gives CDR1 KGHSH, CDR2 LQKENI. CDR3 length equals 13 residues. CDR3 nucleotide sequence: TGTGCCAGCTCATCCGGGGTCTCTTTCGAGCAGTACTTC. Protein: CASSSGVSFEQYF.

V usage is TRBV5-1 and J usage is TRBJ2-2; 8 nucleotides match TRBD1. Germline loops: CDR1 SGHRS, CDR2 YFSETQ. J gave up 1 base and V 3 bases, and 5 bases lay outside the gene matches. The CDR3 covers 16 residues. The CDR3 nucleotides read TGCGCCAGCAGCTCCAGGGGGCCCCTGAACACCGGGGAGCTGTTTTTT. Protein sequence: CASSSRGPLNTGELFF.

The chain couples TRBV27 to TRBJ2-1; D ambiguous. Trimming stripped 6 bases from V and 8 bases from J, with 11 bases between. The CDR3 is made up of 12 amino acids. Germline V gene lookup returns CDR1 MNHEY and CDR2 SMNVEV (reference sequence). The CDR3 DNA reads TGTGCCAGCAGCAACAGTAGGCATGAGCAGTTCTTC. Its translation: CASSNSRHEQFF.

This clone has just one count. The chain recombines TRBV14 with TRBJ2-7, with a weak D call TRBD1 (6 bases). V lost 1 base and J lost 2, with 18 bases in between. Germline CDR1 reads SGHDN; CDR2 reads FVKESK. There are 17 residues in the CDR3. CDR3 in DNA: TGTGCCAGCAGCCAAGGGTTGGGGGCCCTAATCCCCTACGAGCAGTACTTC. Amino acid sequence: CASSQGLGALIPYEQYF.

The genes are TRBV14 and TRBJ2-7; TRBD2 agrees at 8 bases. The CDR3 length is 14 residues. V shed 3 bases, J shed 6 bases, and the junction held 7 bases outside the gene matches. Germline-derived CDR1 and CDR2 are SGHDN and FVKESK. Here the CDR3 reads CASSQGLGRLEQYF. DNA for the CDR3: TGTGCCAGCAGCCAGGGACTAGGACGACTCGAGCAGTACTTC.

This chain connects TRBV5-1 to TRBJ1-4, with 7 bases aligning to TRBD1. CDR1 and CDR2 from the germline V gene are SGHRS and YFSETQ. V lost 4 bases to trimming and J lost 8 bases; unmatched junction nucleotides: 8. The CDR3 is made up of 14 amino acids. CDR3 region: CASSHPQGGEKLFF. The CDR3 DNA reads TGCGCCAGCAGCCACCCCCAGGGGGGAGAAAAACTGTTTTTT.

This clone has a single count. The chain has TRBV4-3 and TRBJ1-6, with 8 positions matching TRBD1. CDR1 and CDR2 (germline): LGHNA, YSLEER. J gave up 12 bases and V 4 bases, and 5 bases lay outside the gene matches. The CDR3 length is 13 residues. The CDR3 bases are TGCGCCAGCAGCCCCGGGACAGGTTTACCCCTCCACTTT. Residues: CASSPGTGLPLHF.

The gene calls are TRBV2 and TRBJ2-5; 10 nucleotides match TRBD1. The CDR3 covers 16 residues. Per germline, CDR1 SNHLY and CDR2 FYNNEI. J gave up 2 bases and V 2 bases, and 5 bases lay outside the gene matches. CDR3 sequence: CASSERGTGAQETQYF. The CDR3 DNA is TGTGCCAGCAGTGAACGTGGGACAGGGGCTCAAGAGACCCAGTACTTC.

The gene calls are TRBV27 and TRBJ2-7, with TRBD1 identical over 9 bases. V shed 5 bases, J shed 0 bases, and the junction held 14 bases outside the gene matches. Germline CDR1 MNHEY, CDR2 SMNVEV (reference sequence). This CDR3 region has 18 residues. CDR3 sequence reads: CASSRDPRDRAFSYEQYF. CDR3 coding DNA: TGTGCCAGCAGTCGCGACCCCAGGGACAGGGCATTCTCCTACGAGCAGTACTTC.

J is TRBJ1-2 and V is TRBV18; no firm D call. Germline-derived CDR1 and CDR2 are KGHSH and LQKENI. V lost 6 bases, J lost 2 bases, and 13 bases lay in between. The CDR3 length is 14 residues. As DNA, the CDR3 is TGTGCCAGCTCCCCCAGTTCGGGGAACTATGGCTACACCTTC. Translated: CASSPSSGNYGYTF.

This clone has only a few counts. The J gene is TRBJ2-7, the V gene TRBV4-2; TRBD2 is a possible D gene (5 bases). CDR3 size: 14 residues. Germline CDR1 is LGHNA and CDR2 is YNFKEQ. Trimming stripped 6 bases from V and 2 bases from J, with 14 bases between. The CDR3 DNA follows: TGTGCCAGCAGTTCTAGCTCTAGACCCTACGAGCAGTACTTC. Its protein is CASSSSSRPYEQYF.

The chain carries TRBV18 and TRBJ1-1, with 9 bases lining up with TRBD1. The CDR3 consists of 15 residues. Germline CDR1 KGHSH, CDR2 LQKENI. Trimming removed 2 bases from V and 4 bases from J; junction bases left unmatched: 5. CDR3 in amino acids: CASSPRTGEGTEAFF. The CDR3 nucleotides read TGTGCCAGCTCACCAAGGACAGGGGAGGGCACTGAAGCTTTCTTT.

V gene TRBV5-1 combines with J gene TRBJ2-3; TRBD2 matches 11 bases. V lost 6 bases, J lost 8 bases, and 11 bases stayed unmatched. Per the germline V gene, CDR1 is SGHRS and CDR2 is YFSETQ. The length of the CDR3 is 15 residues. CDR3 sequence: CASNPMGLAARTQYF. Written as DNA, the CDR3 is TGCGCCAGCAACCCCATGGGACTAGCGGCTCGTACGCAGTATTTT.

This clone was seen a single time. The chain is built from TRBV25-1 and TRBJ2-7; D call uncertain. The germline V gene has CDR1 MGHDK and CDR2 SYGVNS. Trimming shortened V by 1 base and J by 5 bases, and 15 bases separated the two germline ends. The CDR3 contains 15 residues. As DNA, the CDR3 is TGTGCCAGCAGTGAATTTAATTTCCTCCGTGACGAGCAGTACTTC. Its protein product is CASSEFNFLRDEQYF.

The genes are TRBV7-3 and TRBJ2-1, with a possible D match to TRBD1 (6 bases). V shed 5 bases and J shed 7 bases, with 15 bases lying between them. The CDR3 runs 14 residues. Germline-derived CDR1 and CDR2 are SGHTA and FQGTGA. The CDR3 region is CASSLSRGKNEQFF. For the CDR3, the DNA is TGTGCCAGCAGCCTCTCCAGGGGTAAGAATGAGCAGTTCTTC.

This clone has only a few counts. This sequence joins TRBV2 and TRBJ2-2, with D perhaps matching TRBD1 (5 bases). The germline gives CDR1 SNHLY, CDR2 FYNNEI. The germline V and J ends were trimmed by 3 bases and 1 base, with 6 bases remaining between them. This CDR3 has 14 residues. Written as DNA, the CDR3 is TGTGCCAGCAGTGATACAGGGAACACCGGGGAGCTGTTTTTT. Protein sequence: CASSDTGNTGELFF. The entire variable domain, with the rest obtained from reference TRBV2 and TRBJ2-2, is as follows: EPEVTQTPSHQVTQMGQEVILRCVPISNHLYFYWYRQILGQKVEFLVSFYNNEISEKSEIFDDQFSVERPDGSNFTLKIRSTKLEDSAMYFCASSDTGNTGELFFGEGSRLTVL.

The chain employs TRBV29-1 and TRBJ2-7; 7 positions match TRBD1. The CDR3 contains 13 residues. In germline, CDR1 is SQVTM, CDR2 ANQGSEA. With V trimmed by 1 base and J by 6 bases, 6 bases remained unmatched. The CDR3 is CSVEGDRDAEQYF. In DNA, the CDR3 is TGCAGCGTTGAAGGTGACAGGGATGCCGAGCAGTACTTC.

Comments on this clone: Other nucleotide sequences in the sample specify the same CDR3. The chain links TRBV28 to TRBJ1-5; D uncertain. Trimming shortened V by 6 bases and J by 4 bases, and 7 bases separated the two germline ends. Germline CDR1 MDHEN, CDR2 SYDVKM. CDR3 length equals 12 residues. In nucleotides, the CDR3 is TGTGCCAGCAGACTTTTAAATCAGCCCCAGCATTTT. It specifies CASRLLNQPQHF.

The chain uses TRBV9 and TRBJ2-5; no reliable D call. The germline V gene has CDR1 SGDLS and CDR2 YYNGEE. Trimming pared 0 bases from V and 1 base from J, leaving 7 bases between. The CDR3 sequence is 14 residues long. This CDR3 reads CASSVDIIQETQYF. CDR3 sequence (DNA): TGTGCCAGCAGCGTAGACATTATCCAAGAGACCCAGTACTTC.

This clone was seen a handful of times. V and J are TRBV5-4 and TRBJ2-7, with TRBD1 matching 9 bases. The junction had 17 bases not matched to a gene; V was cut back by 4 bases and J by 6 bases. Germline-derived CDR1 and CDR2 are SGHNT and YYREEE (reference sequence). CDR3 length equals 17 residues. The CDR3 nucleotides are TGTGCCAGCAGCGACCAGGGACAGGGCCTTAGAAACCCCGAGCAGTACTTC. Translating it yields CASSDQGQGLRNPEQYF.

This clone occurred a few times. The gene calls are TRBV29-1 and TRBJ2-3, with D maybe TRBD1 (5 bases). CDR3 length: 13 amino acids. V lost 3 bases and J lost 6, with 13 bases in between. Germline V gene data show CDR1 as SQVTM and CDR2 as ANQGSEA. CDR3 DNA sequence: TGCAGCGTTGATTCAGGGTTAGTGGATACGCAGTATTTT. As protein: CSVDSGLVDTQYF.

The CDR3: CASSTPWRIESYEQYF. CDR3 DNA: TGTGCCAGCAGCACTCCTTGGAGGATAGAATCCTACGAGCAGTACTTC. This chain connects TRBV5-8 to TRBJ2-7, with D possibly TRBD2 on 5 matching bases. Germline V CDR1 and CDR2: SGHTS, YDEGEE. The CDR3 runs to 16 residues. The V gene lost 4 bases and the J gene lost 1 base, with 18 bases spanning the gap.

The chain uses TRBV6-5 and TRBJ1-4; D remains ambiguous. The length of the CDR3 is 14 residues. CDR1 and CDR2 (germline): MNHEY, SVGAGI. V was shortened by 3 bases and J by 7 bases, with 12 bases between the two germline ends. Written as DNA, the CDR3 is TGTGCCAGCAGTTATAGTTTTTCGGGTGAAAAACTGTTTTTT. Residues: CASSYSFSGEKLFF.

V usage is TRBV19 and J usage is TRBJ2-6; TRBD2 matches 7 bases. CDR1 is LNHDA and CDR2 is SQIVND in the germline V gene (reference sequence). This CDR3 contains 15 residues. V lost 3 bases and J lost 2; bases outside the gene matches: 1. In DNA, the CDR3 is TGTGCCAGTAGTATCGCGGGAGCTGGGGCCAACGTCCTGACTTTC. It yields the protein CASSIAGAGANVLTF.

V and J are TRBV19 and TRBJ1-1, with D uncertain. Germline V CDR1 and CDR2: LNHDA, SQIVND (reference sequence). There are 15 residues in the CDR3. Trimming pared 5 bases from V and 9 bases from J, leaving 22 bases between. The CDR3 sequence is CASSASGVLAVKAFF. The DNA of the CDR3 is TGTGCCAGTAGTGCTTCCGGCGTTCTGGCGGTCAAAGCTTTCTTT.